The text below deals with one TCR beta chain. Its antigen is unidentified. Germline is not matched at one junction end, which may reflect a read error. TCRdb analysed the multiplex PCR reads with MiXCR anew, one entry per CDR3 protein. Of roughly 49,000 distinct CDR3 sequences listed, roughly 41% are singletons. This specimen comes from a study of breast tumors, draining lymph nodes, adjacent tissues. Findings of the study overall: Most tumor T cells seemingly derive from lymph node, then expand in tumor. The lymph node origin of tumor T cells was framed as consistent with a hypothesis, not demonstrated. Tumor TCR diversity was below lymph nodes but above nontumor tissue.

This CDR3 contains 14 residues. Germline CDR1 and CDR2: SGHTA and FQGNSA. The sample consisted of breast tumor tissue. The receptor's source is a female donor with breast cancer. Some clones in this sample may be carry-over from other donors' samples. The V call is TRBV7-2, the J call TRBJ1-2, with D perhaps matching TRBD1 (5 bases). CDR3 nucleotides: TGTGCTAGCAGCTTAAGACAGAGGGCCGGTGGCTACACCTTC. This gives the protein CASSLRQRAGGYTF.